One TCR beta chain is described in this entry. V lost 4 bases and J lost 6; bases outside the gene matches: 10. Germline values: CDR1 SNHLY, CDR2 FYNNEI. The CDR3 sequence is 15 residues long. The data were produced by immunoSEQ multiplex PCR, yet TCRdb's version contains in-frame clones alone and is incomplete. Among around 77,000 clones listed, less than 95% were seen once. The sample belongs to a study of siplizumab effects on memory and regulatory T cells. Material: CD8+ T cells sorted from blood. This sequence joins TRBV2 and TRBJ2-3, with 7 bases matching TRBD2. The TCR comes from a human donor in good health. CDR3 bases: TGTGCCAGCAGTGGGGAGCTAGCGGACGGGGATACGCAGTATTTT. This encodes CASSGELADGDTQYF. Filled out from reference TRBV2 and TRBJ2-3, the complete variable domain reads EPEVTQTPSHQVTQMGQEVILRCVPISNHLYFYWYRQILGQKVEFLVSFYNNEISEKSEIFDDQFSVERPDGSNFTLKIRSTKLEDSAMYFCASSGELADGDTQYFGPGTRLTVL.